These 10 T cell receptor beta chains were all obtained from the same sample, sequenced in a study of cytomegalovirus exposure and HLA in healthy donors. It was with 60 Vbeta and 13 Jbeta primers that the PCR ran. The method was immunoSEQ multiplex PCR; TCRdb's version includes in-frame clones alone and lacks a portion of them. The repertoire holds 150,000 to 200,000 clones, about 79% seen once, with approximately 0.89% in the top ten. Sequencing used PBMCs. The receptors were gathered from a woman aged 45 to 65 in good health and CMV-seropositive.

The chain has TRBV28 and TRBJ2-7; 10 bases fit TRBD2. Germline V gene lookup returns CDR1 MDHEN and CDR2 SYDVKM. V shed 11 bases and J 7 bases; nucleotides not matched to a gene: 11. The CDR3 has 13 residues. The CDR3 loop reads CACRASGSSEQYF. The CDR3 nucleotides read TGTGCCTGCCGGGCTAGCGGGAGTAGTGAGCAGTACTTC. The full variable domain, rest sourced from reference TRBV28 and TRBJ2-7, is DVKVTQSSRYLVKRTGEKVFLECVQDMDHENMFWYRQDPGLGLRLIYFSYDVKMKEKGDIPEGYSVSREKKERFSLILESASTNQTSMYLCACRASGSSEQYFGPGTRLTVT.

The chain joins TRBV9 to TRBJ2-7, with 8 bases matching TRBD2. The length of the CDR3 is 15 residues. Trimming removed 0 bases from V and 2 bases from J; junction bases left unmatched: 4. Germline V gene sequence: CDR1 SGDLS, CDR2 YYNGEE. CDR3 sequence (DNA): TGTGCCAGCAGCGTAGGGACTAGCTCCCCCTACGAGCAGTACTTC. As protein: CASSVGTSSPYEQYF.

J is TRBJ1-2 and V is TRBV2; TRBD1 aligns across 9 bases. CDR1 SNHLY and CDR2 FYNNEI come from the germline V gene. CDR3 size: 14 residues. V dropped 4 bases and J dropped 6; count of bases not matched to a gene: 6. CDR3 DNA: TGTGCCAGCAGTGGGGGGACAGGGCTGAATGGCTACACCTTC. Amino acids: CASSGGTGLNGYTF. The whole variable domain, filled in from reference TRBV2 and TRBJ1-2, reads EPEVTQTPSHQVTQMGQEVILRCVPISNHLYFYWYRQILGQKVEFLVSFYNNEISEKSEIFDDQFSVERPDGSNFTLKIRSTKLEDSAMYFCASSGGTGLNGYTFGSGTRLTVV.

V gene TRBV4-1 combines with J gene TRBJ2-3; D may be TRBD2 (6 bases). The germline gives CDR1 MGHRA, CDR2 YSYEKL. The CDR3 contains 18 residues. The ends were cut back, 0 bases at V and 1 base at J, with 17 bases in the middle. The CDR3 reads CASSQDNGGFLRTDTQYF. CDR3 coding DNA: TGCGCCAGCAGCCAAGATAACGGGGGTTTTCTACGCACAGATACGCAGTATTTT.

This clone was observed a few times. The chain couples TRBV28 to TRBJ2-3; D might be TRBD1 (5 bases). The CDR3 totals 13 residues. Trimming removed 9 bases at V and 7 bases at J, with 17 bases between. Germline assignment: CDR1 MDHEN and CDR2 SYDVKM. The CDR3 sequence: CASESRATNTQYF. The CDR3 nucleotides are TGTGCCAGTGAATCCAGGGCCACGAATACGCAGTATTTT.

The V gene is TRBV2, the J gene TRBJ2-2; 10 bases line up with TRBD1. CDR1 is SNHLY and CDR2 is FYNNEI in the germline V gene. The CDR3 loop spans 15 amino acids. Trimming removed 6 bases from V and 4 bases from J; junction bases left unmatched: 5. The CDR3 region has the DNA TGTGCCAGCAGCCTCGGACAGGGGGGCACCGGGGAGCTGTTTTTT. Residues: CASSLGQGGTGELFF.

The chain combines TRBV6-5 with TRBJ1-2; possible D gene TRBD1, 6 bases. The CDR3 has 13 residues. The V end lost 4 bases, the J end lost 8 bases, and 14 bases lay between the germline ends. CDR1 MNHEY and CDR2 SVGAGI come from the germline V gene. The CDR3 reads CASSWRTEGGYTF. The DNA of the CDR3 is TGTGCCAGCAGTTGGCGGACAGAGGGGGGCTACACCTTC.

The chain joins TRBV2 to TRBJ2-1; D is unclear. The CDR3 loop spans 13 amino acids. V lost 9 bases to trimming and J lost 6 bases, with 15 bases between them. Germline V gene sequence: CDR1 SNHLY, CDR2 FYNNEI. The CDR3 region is CASSPIFSNEQFF. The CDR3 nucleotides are TGTGCCAGTAGCCCGATATTTAGCAATGAGCAGTTCTTC.

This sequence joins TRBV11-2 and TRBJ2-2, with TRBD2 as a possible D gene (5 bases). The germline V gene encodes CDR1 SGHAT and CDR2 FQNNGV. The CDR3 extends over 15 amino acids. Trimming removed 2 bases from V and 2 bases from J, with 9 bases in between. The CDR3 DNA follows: TGTGCCAGCAGCTTACTAGCAGCAAACACCGGGGAGCTGTTTTTT. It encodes CASSLLAANTGELFF. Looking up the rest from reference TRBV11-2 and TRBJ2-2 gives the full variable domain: EAGVAQSPRYKIIEKRQSVAFWCNPISGHATLYWYQQILGQGPKLLIQFQNNGVVDDSQLPKDRFSAERLKGVDSTLKIQPAKLEDSAVYLCASSLLAANTGELFFGEGSRLTVL.

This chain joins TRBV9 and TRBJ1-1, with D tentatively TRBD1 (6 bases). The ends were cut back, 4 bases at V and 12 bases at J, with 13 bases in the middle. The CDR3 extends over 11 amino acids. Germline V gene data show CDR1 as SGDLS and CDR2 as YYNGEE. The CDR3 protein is CASSSRRGTFF. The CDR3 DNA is TGTGCCAGCAGCTCACGAAGGGGGACTTTCTTT.